Listed here are 16 T cell receptor beta chains from one sample, sequenced in a study of metastatic and nonmetastatic thyroid tumors. TCRdb re-called clones via MiXCR from the PCR reads. The sample contains around 45,000 clones, 4% of which appear only once. No patient received treatment before thyroid surgery. Material: blood. The receptors stem from a female donor with papillary thyroid cancer or a benign thyroid nodule (not recorded which). Some clones in this sample may be carry-over from other donors' samples.

This clone was counted many times. The chain links TRBV30 to TRBJ1-6; 10 nucleotides line up with TRBD1. V dropped 2 bases and J dropped 4; count of bases not matched to a gene: 5. The germline V gene encodes CDR1 GTSNPN and CDR2 SVGIG (reference sequence). The CDR3 is 16 amino acids. The CDR3 reads CAWSPRDRGYNSPLHF. The CDR3, as DNA: TGTGCCTGGAGTCCAAGGGACAGGGGATATAATTCACCCCTCCACTTT.

V gene TRBV12-3 or TRBV12-4 combines with J gene TRBJ1-5, with 10 bases that match TRBD1. This CDR3 spans 13 amino acids. V was clipped by 5 bases and J by 11 bases; unmatched bases: 6. CDR3 residues: CASSPRQGAAQHF. The CDR3 nucleotides read TGTGCCAGCAGTCCCCGACAGGGGGCAGCCCAGCATTTT.

The chain links TRBV6-1 to TRBJ1-5; 9 bases align to TRBD1. This CDR3 has 15 amino acids. V trimming: 0 bases; J trimming: 9 bases; junction bases outside the gene matches: 6. The V gene's germline CDR1 is MNHNS and CDR2 SASEGT. CDR3 nucleotide sequence: TGTGCCAGCAGTGAAGCCAGACAGGGGGTGATGCCCCAGCATTTT. The encoded protein is CASSEARQGVMPQHF.

This clone was counted many times. The genes are TRBV6-1 and TRBJ2-6, with no clear D. Looked up from germline, CDR1 is MNHNS and CDR2 is SASEGT. The CDR3 is 16 residues long. V was shortened by 5 bases and J by 0 bases, with 11 bases between the two germline ends. DNA of the CDR3: TGTGCCAGCAGTCGAGAGAGAATCTCTGGGGCCAACGTCCTGACTTTC. Its translation is CASSRERISGANVLTF.

This clone was seen at least ten times. The rearrangement links TRBV20-1 to TRBJ2-5; 8 bases align to TRBD2. The CDR3 consists of 15 residues. V was clipped by 0 bases and J by 6 bases; unmatched bases: 9. The germline CDR1 and CDR2 sequences are DFQATT and SNEGSKA (reference sequence). This CDR3 reads CSARDRSGGDQTQYF. CDR3 sequence (DNA): TGCAGTGCTAGAGATAGGAGCGGGGGTGATCAGACCCAGTACTTC.

The sample holds many counts of this clone. V and J are TRBV12-3 or TRBV12-4 and TRBJ1-2; D gene uncertain. CDR3 length equals 14 residues. Trimming took 6 bases from V and 5 from J, leaving 16 bases between them. The CDR3 nucleotides are TGTGCCAGCAGGGGCGGAGGGAGGGATTATGGCTACACCTTC. As protein: CASRGGGRDYGYTF.

This clone has at least ten counts. DNA for the CDR3: TGCGCCAGCAGCTTGAAGACAGGGTCAGAGACCCAGTACTTC. Amino acids: CASSLKTGSETQYF. The rearrangement uses TRBV5-1 and TRBJ2-5; TRBD1 agrees at 7 bases. V lost 1 base and J lost 4; bases outside the gene matches: 4. CDR1 and CDR2 (germline): SGHRS, YFSETQ. The CDR3 is 14 residues long.

As concerns this clone: One end of the junction is discordant with germline, which a read error may explain. Other nucleotide sequences in the sample specify the same CDR3. V is TRBV28 and J is TRBJ1-2, with D possibly being TRBD1 (5 bases). The CDR3 has 14 amino acids. Germline V gives CDR1 MDHEN, CDR2 SYDVKM. CDR3 in amino acids: CASSGQGADYGYTF. The CDR3 DNA reads as TGTGCCAGCAGTGGTCAAGGGGCGGACTATGGCTACACCTTT.

The V and J genes are TRBV28 and TRBJ2-1; possibly TRBD2 for D (6 bases). Germline V gene lookup returns CDR1 MDHEN and CDR2 SYDVKM. The CDR3 runs 13 residues. The germline V and J ends were trimmed by 8 bases and 6 bases, with 14 bases remaining between them. The CDR3 nucleotides read TGTGCCAGCGTTCCGGGGGTGGGCAATGAGCAGTTCTTC. It specifies CASVPGVGNEQFF. The full variable domain, its missing parts supplied by reference TRBV28 and TRBJ2-1, is DVKVTQSSRYLVKRTGEKVFLECVQDMDHENMFWYRQDPGLGLRLIYFSYDVKMKEKGDIPEGYSVSREKKERFSLILESASTNQTSMYLCASVPGVGNEQFFGPGTRLTVL.

This chain uses TRBV28 with TRBJ2-3; D is unclear. Germline CDR1 reads MDHEN; CDR2 reads SYDVKM. CDR3 length equals 14 residues. V was trimmed by 2 bases and J by 2 bases, leaving 8 bases between them. CDR3 in amino acids: CASSLEAATDTQYF. CDR3 coding DNA: TGTGCCAGCAGTTTAGAAGCCGCCACAGATACGCAGTATTTT.

This clone came up many times. This chain links TRBV9 with TRBJ2-3; D uncertain. Germline CDR1 SGDLS, CDR2 YYNGEE. Deletions cut 3 bases from V and 3 bases from J, with 8 bases between. The CDR3 runs to 13 residues. The CDR3 DNA follows: TGTGCCAGCAGCGGGTATAGTACAGATACGCAGTATTTT. Protein product: CASSGYSTDTQYF.

This clone showed up many times. This chain connects TRBV10-3 to TRBJ2-1, with 7 bases matching TRBD2. This CDR3 comprises 14 residues. Germline V lookup: CDR1 ENHRY, CDR2 SYGVKD. With V trimmed by 7 bases and J by 4 bases, 7 bases remained unmatched. The CDR3 region has the DNA TGTGCCATCAAGATAGGACTAGAATACAATGAGCAGTTCTTC. It yields the protein CAIKIGLEYNEQFF.

The gene calls are TRBV30 and TRBJ2-1; TRBD1 matches 9 bases. Trimming at V came to 4 bases and at J to 7 bases, leaving 11 bases not matched to a gene. This CDR3 has 15 amino acids. Germline V gene lookup returns CDR1 GTSNPN and CDR2 SVGIG (reference sequence). CDR3 sequence reads: CAWTPGTGSLNEQFF. CDR3 sequence (DNA): TGTGCCTGGACCCCCGGGACAGGGTCGTTGAATGAGCAGTTCTTC.

This clone was recorded many times. V usage is TRBV7-9 and J usage is TRBJ1-1; D is ambiguous. The CDR3 has 12 residues. Germline V CDR1 and CDR2: SEHNR, FQNEAQ (reference sequence). V was trimmed by 5 bases and J by 4 bases, leaving 8 bases between them. The CDR3 DNA reads TGTGCCAGCAGCCCTGACGGCACTGAAGCTTTCTTT. Translating it yields CASSPDGTEAFF.

The table lists this clone with many counts. V and J are TRBV11-2 and TRBJ1-3; TRBD1 might be the D (6 bases). The CDR3 runs to 15 residues. Germline V gene sequence: CDR1 SGHAT, CDR2 FQNNGV. V was shortened by 1 base and J by 4 bases, with 11 bases between the two germline ends. CDR3 sequence reads: CASSLVGTKGNTIYF. In DNA form, the CDR3 reads TGTGCCAGCAGCTTAGTAGGGACAAAAGGAAACACCATATATTTT.

This clone has at least ten counts. This rearrangement joins TRBV14 to TRBJ1-4, with D possibly being TRBD1 (5 bases). This CDR3 region has 16 residues. The V gene's germline CDR1 is SGHDN and CDR2 FVKESK. V lost 4 bases and J lost 14, with 26 bases in between. The CDR3 DNA follows: TGTGCCAGCAGCCCTGTTGGGGGACCACCCTCGGCGAGCCTGTTTTTT. Amino acid sequence: CASSPVGGPPSASLFF.